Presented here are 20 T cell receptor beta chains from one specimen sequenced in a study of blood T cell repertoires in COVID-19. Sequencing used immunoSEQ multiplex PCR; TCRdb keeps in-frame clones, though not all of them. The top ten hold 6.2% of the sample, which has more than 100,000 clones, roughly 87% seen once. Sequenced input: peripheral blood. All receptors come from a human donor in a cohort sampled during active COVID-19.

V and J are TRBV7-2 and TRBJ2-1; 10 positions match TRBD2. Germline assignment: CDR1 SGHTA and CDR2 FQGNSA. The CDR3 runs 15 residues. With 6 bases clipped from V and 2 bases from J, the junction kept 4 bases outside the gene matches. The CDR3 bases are TGTGCCAGCAGATTGAGCGGGGGGGCCTACAATGAGCAGTTCTTC. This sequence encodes CASRLSGGAYNEQFF.

This CDR3 is CASSFSPMSGSTDYEQYF. CDR3 bases: TGTGCCAGCAGTTTCTCCCCTATGAGCGGGAGTACGGACTACGAGCAGTACTTC. The chain uses TRBV28 and TRBJ2-7, with 8 bases lining up with TRBD2. The CDR3 spans 18 residues. The germline CDR1 and CDR2 sequences are MDHEN and SYDVKM. The V gene end was trimmed by 3 bases and the J gene end by 3 bases; junction bases not matched to a gene: 16.

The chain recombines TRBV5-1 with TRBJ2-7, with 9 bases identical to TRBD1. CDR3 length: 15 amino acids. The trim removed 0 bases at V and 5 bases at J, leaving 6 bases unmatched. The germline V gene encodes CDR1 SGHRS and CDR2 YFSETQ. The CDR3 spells CASSLGLQGAHEQYF. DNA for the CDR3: TGCGCCAGCAGCTTGGGACTACAGGGGGCCCACGAGCAGTACTTC.

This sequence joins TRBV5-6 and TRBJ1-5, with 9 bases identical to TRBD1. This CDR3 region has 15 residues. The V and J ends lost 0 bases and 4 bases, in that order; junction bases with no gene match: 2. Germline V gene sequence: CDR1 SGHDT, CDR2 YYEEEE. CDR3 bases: TGTGCCAGCAGCTTGGGGACAGGGGCGAATCAGCCCCAGCATTTT. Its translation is CASSLGTGANQPQHF. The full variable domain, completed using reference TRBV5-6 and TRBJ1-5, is DAGVTQSPTHLIKTRGQQVTLRCSPKSGHDTVSWYQQALGQGPQFIFQYYEEEERQRGNFPDRFSGHQFPNYSSELNVNALLLGDSALYLCASSLGTGANQPQHFGDGTRLSIL.

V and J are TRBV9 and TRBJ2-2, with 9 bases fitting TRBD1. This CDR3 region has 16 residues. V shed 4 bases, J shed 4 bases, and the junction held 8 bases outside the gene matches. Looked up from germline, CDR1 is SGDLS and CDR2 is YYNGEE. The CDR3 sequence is CASSTTGGGSTGELFF. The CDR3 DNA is TGTGCCAGCAGCACAACAGGGGGCGGGAGCACCGGGGAGCTGTTTTTT.

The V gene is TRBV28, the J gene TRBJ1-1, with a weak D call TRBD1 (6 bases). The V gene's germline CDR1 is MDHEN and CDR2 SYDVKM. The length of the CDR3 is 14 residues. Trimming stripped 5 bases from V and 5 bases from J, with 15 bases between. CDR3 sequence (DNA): TGTGCCAGCAGTGGATCCAGGGGAAGTACTGAAGCTTTCTTT. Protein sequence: CASSGSRGSTEAFF.

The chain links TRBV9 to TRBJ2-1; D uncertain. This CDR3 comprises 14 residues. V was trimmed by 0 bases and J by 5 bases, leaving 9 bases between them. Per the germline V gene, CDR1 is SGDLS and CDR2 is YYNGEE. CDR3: CASSVGGSDNEQFF. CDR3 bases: TGTGCCAGCAGCGTAGGAGGCTCGGACAATGAGCAGTTCTTC.

The CDR3 DNA follows: TGTGCCAGCAGTTTATTACTAGGACAGGGAGGGTACAATGAGCAGTTCTTC. Amino acids: CASSLLLGQGGYNEQFF. This chain uses TRBV27 with TRBJ2-1, with a possible D match to TRBD1 (8 bases). Germline-derived CDR1 and CDR2 are MNHEY and SMNVEV (reference sequence). Trimming cost V 1 base and J 4 bases, with 17 bases left between them. CDR3 size: 17 residues.

This CDR3 is CSAGQIYGYTF. As DNA, the CDR3 is TGCAGCGCAGGACAGATCTATGGCTACACCTTC. The chain links TRBV29-1 to TRBJ1-2; D perhaps matches TRBD1 (6 bases). V shed 7 bases and J shed 4 bases, with 10 bases lying between them. The germline V gene has CDR1 SQVTM and CDR2 ANQGSEA. The CDR3 contains 11 residues.

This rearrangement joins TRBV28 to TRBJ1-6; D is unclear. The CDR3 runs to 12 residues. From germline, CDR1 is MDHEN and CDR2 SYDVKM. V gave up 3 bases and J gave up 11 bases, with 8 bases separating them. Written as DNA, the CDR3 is TGTGCCAGCAGTTTGGAGGGTACACCCCTCCACTTT. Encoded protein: CASSLEGTPLHF.

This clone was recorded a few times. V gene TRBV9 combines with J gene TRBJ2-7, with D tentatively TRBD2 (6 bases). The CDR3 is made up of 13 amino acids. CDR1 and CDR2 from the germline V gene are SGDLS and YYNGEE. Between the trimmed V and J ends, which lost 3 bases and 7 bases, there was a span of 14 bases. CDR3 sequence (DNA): TGTGCCAGCAGCGGCGGGGTCACCGGAGAGCAGTACTTC. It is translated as CASSGGVTGEQYF.

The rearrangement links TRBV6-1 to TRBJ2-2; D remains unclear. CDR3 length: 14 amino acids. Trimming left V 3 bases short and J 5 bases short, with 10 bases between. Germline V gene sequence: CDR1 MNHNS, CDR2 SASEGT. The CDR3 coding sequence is TGTGCCAGCAGTGATAACCTAGGAACCGGGGAGCTGTTTTTT. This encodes CASSDNLGTGELFF.

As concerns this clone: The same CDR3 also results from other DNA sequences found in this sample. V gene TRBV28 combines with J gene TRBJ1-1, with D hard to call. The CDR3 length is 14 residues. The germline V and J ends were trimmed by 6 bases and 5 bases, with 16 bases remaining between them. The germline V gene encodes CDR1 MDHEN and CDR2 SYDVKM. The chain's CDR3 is CASSPPGYATEAFF. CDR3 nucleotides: TGTGCCAGCAGCCCCCCGGGTTATGCGACTGAAGCTTTCTTT. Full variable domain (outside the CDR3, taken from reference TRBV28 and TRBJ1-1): DVKVTQSSRYLVKRTGEKVFLECVQDMDHENMFWYRQDPGLGLRLIYFSYDVKMKEKGDIPEGYSVSREKKERFSLILESASTNQTSMYLCASSPPGYATEAFFGQGTRLTVV.

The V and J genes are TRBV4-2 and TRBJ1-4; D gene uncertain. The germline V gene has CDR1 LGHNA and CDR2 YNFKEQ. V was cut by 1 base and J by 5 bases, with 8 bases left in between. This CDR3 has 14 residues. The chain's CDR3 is CASSQAGSNEKLFF. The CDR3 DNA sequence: TGTGCCAGCAGCCAAGCAGGAAGCAATGAAAAACTGTTTTTT.

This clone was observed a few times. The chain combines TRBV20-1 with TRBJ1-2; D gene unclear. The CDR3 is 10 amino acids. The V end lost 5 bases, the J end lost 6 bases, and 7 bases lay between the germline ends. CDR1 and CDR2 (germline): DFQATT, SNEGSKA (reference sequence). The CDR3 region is CSASIDGYTF. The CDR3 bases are TGCAGTGCTTCGATAGATGGCTACACCTTC.

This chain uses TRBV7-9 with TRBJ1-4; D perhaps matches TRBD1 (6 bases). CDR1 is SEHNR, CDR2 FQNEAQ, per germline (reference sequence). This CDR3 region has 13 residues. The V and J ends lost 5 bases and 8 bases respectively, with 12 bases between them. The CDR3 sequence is CASSATGYEKLFF. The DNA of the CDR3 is TGTGCCAGCAGCGCCACAGGGTACGAAAAACTGTTTTTT.

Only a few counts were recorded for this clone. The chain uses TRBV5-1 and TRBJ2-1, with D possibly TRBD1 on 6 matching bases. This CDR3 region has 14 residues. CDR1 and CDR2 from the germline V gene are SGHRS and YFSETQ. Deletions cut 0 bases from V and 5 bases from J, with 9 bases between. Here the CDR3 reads CASSLVGAHNEQFF. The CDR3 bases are TGCGCCAGCAGCTTGGTGGGGGCCCACAATGAGCAGTTCTTC.

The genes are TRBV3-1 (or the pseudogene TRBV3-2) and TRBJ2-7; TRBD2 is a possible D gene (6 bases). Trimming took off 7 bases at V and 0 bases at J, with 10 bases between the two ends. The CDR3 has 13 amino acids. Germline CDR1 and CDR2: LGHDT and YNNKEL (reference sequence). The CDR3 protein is CASTRRGSYEQYF. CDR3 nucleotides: TGTGCCAGCACCCGGCGGGGCTCCTACGAGCAGTACTTC.

The DNA for the CDR3 is TGTGCCAGCAGTTCCGAACGACAGGGGCCGACGAGAGGAAAACTGTTTTTT. Residues: CASSSERQGPTRGKLFF. The chain combines TRBV6-2 or TRBV6-3 with TRBJ1-4, with TRBD1 matching over 8 bases. The V gene's germline CDR1 is MNHEY and CDR2 SVGEGT. The CDR3 has 17 residues. Germline trimming cut 4 bases from V and 10 bases from J; bases unmatched to any gene: 17.

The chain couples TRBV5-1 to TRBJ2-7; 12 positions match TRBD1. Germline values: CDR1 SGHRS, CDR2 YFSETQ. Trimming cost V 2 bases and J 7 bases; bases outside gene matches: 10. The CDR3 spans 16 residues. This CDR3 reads CASSLNVGQGAWEQYF. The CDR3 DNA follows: TGCGCCAGCAGCTTAAACGTGGGACAGGGGGCGTGGGAGCAGTACTTC.